This T cell receptor beta chain derives from a study of blood T cell repertoires in COVID-19. Overall study: COVID-19 samples collected from the United States, Italy and Spain covered acute and convalescent phases. The analysed material was cDNA or gDNA that came from T cells, B-cell-depleted T cells, or PBMCs.

For this clone: Other DNA sequences within the sample encode an identical CDR3.

The V and J ends lost 3 bases and 4 bases respectively, with 8 bases between them. Looked up from germline, CDR1 is MDHEN and CDR2 is SYDVKM. The CDR3 sequence is 13 residues long. Study processing details: Estimation of nucleated cell counts was performed using reference gene primer amplification. TCRdb keeps only in-frame clones here, not all; method: immunoSEQ multiplex PCR. V and J calls and clone size are as listed in that table; D and trimming were resolved from the DNA. Among around 80,000 clones listed, about 80% were seen once. This receptor was obtained from a human donor in a cohort sampled during active COVID-19. The sample comprised peripheral blood. This rearrangement joins TRBV28 to TRBJ2-3; TRBD2 might be the D (6 bases). Written as DNA, the CDR3 is TGTGCCAGCAGTTTGACGGGAGCAGATACGCAGTATTTT. Residues: CASSLTGADTQYF. Together with reference TRBV28 and TRBJ2-3, the CDR3 gives the full variable domain: DVKVTQSSRYLVKRTGEKVFLECVQDMDHENMFWYRQDPGLGLRLIYFSYDVKMKEKGDIPEGYSVSREKKERFSLILESASTNQTSMYLCASSLTGADTQYFGPGTRLTVL.